The 21 T cell receptor beta chains presented below share a single source sample, sequenced in a study of T cell repertoires in cytomegalovirus infection. No antigens are known for them. Each CDR3 protein gets one entry after TCRdb re-called the reads with MiXCR. The sample includes 450,000 to 550,000 distinct CDR3 sequences, about 39% of them seen just once. The material sequenced was cultured PBMCs, taken from culture after CMV antigen stimulation. Every receptor here comes from a human donor in good health (CMV status not recorded). Some clones in this sample may be carry-over from other donors' samples.

In its sample, this clonotype was seen a few times. The chain carries TRBV23-1 and TRBJ1-5, with no clear D. TRBV23-1 is placed among ORFs of uncertain function. Trimming stripped 0 bases from V and 1 base from J, with 10 bases between. The CDR3 spans 16 residues. The CDR3 sequence is CASSQSRIGSNQPQHF. CDR3 sequence (DNA): TGCGCCAGCAGTCAATCTAGAATTGGGAGCAATCAGCCCCAGCATTTT.

This clonotype has more than one count but fewer than ten. The chain links TRBV27 to TRBJ2-7; TRBD1 matches 7 bases. The CDR3 contains 14 residues. V trimming: 1 base; J trimming: 5 bases; junction bases outside the gene matches: 5. Germline loops: CDR1 MNHEY, CDR2 SMNVEV (reference sequence). CDR3 residues: CASSLFGTVHEQYF. The CDR3 coding sequence is TGTGCCAGCAGTTTATTCGGGACAGTACACGAGCAGTACTTC.

This clonotype was counted a few times. The rearrangement uses TRBV20-1 and TRBJ2-1; 8 bases are a match to TRBD2. CDR3 size: 13 residues. Trimming removed 4 bases from V and 7 bases from J; junction bases left unmatched: 6. CDR1 and CDR2 from the germline V gene are DFQATT and SNEGSKA (reference sequence). The CDR3 sequence is CSATRGGGNEQFF. The DNA for the CDR3 is TGCAGTGCTACCCGGGGGGGCGGGAATGAGCAGTTCTTC.

This clonotype has only a few counts. V is TRBV7-2 and J is TRBJ2-1; possibly TRBD2 for D (7 bases). The V gene's germline CDR1 is SGHTA and CDR2 FQGNSA. V was trimmed by 5 bases and J by 8 bases, leaving 13 bases between them. This CDR3 region has 13 residues. CDR3 sequence: CASSPGEGHEQFF. CDR3 nucleotides: TGTGCCAGCAGCCCAGGGGAGGGCCATGAGCAGTTCTTC. The complete variable domain, with remaining parts taken from reference TRBV7-2 and TRBJ2-1, reads GAGVSQSPSNKVTEKGKDVELRCDPISGHTALYWYRQSLGQGLEFLIYFQGNSAPDKSGLPSDRFSAERTGGSVSTLTIQRTQQEDSAVYLCASSPGEGHEQFFGPGTRLTVL.

This clonotype was observed many times. V usage is TRBV7-6 and J usage is TRBJ1-4; D gene unclear. The CDR3 loop spans 12 amino acids. In germline, CDR1 is SGHVS, CDR2 FNYEAQ. Between the trimmed V and J ends, which lost 1 base and 8 bases, there was a span of 5 bases. In nucleotides, the CDR3 is TGTGCCAGCAGCTTAGACAGAGAAAAACTGTTTTTT. It is translated as CASSLDREKLFF.

The rearrangement joins TRBV12-3 or TRBV12-4 to TRBJ2-7, with D perhaps TRBD2 (6 bases). V was cut by 2 bases and J by 2 bases, with 13 bases left in between. The CDR3 is made up of 15 amino acids. CDR3 coding DNA: TGTGCCAGCAGTTTACGGGGACTCCAAACCTACGAGCAGTACTTC. Translation: CASSLRGLQTYEQYF.

V gene TRBV7-8 combines with J gene TRBJ1-5; D might be TRBD1 (5 bases). The V end lost 4 bases, the J end lost 4 bases, and 11 bases lay between the germline ends. The CDR3 runs to 14 residues. Germline lookup yields CDR1 SGHVS and CDR2 FQNEAQ. The CDR3: CASSYGARNQPQHF. The CDR3 bases are TGTGCCAGCAGCTACGGGGCCCGTAATCAGCCCCAGCATTTT.

This chain joins TRBV20-1 and TRBJ2-1, with TRBD2 matching 7 bases. This CDR3 region has 15 residues. Losses at the gene ends were 5 bases for V and 4 bases for J; bases not matched to a gene: 11. Per germline, CDR1 DFQATT and CDR2 SNEGSKA (reference sequence). As DNA, the CDR3 is TGCAGTGCTCGCCAGGGAGCGGGGAAATACAATGAGCAGTTCTTC. This encodes CSARQGAGKYNEQFF.

The chain has TRBV6-1 and TRBJ1-2; D gene unclear. Germline-derived CDR1 and CDR2 are MNHNS and SASEGT. Trimming left V 2 bases short and J 10 bases short, with 8 bases between. This CDR3 comprises 11 residues. The CDR3 DNA reads as TGTGCCAGCAGTGAATTAACGCTCTACACCTTC. It codes for CASSELTLYTF.

There are a few counts of this clonotype. The V call is TRBV6-6, the J call TRBJ2-1, with D hard to call. Germline values: CDR1 MNHNY, CDR2 SVGAGI (reference sequence). The length of the CDR3 is 15 residues. Trimming took off 6 bases at V and 1 base at J, with 13 bases between the two ends. The CDR3 here is CASSEQRVSYNEQFF. The DNA of the CDR3 is TGTGCCAGCAGCGAACAGCGAGTTTCCTACAATGAGCAGTTCTTC.

In the case of this clonotype: One junction end disagrees with the germline gene, perhaps due to a read error. In DNA form, the CDR3 reads TGTGCCAGCAGTTATAACTCATTCTCCTACAATGTGCAGTTCTTC. This encodes CASSYNSFSYNVQFF. The V gene is TRBV6-2 or TRBV6-3, the J gene TRBJ2-1, with D unclear. Germline values: CDR1 MNHEY, CDR2 SVGEGT. The CDR3 is made up of 15 amino acids.

The chain carries TRBV7-4 and TRBJ1-2, with no clear D. Trimming cost V 2 bases and J 8 bases, with 12 bases left between them. This CDR3 is 13 amino acids long. Germline-derived CDR1 and CDR2 are SGHVT and SQSDAQ. The CDR3 DNA reads TGTGCCAGCAGCTTATATGGTCCGCGGGGCTACACCTTC. It codes for CASSLYGPRGYTF.

This clonotype showed up just a few times. The J gene is TRBJ2-1, the V gene TRBV6-5; 7 positions agree with TRBD2. Trimming removed 0 bases from V and 6 bases from J; junction bases left unmatched: 2. This CDR3 has 14 amino acids. Germline CDR1 is MNHEY and CDR2 is SVGAGI. CDR3 in amino acids: CASSYSLAVNEQFF. Written as DNA, the CDR3 is TGTGCCAGCAGTTACTCGCTAGCGGTCAATGAGCAGTTCTTC.

The V gene is TRBV7-2, the J gene TRBJ1-3; D is possibly TRBD1 (5 bases). Germline V gives CDR1 SGHTA, CDR2 FQGNSA. V was cut by 5 bases and J by 4 bases, with 12 bases left in between. This CDR3 spans 14 amino acids. The CDR3 loop is CASSPGGKGNTIYF. The CDR3 coding sequence is TGTGCCAGCAGCCCGGGGGGGAAAGGAAACACCATATATTTT. Supplemented by reference TRBV7-2 and TRBJ1-3, the full variable domain reads GAGVSQSPSNKVTEKGKDVELRCDPISGHTALYWYRQSLGQGLEFLIYFQGNSAPDKSGLPSDRFSAERTGGSVSTLTIQRTQQEDSAVYLCASSPGGKGNTIYFGEGSWLTVV.

The CDR3 reads CASIIAGEITGELFF. The CDR3 coding sequence is TGTGCCAGCATCATAGCGGGAGAAATCACCGGGGAGCTGTTTTTT. The chain joins TRBV12-3 or TRBV12-4 to TRBJ2-2, with TRBD2 matching over 9 bases. The V segment lost 7 bases and the J segment 4 bases; nucleotides outside the gene matches: 7. The CDR3 extends over 15 amino acids.

In this sample, this clonotype turned up a few times. The chain joins TRBV7-9 to TRBJ2-7; 8 bases align to TRBD2. CDR1 and CDR2 (germline): SEHNR, FQNEAQ (reference sequence). J gave up 6 bases and V 2 bases, and 9 bases lay outside the gene matches. This CDR3 is built from 15 residues. The DNA for the CDR3 is TGTGCCAGCAGCTTAATGGCGGGAGGCAATCGCGAGCAGTACTTC. It codes for CASSLMAGGNREQYF.

The rearrangement uses TRBV29-1 and TRBJ1-3; D ambiguous. CDR1 SQVTM and CDR2 ANQGSEA come from the germline V gene. The CDR3 consists of 16 residues. V lost 3 bases to trimming and J lost 0 bases, with 15 bases between them. CDR3 nucleotides: TGCAGCGTTGATTTAAGGCAGCCAACCTCTGGAAACACCATATATTTT. Protein: CSVDLRQPTSGNTIYF.

The chain carries TRBV27 and TRBJ2-7, with 11 bases lining up with TRBD1. CDR1 and CDR2 (germline): MNHEY, SMNVEV (reference sequence). Trimming at V came to 5 bases and at J to 6 bases, leaving 12 bases not matched to a gene. The length of the CDR3 is 16 residues. The chain's CDR3 is CASSKDRGRQPGEQYF. The CDR3 DNA is TGTGCCAGCAGTAAGGACAGGGGGCGACAACCGGGCGAGCAGTACTTC.

The chain couples TRBV12-3 or TRBV12-4 to TRBJ1-1, with a weak D call TRBD1 (6 bases). The germline V and J ends were trimmed by 7 bases and 0 bases, with 12 bases remaining between them. The CDR3 contains 14 residues. The DNA for the CDR3 is TGTGCCAGCACCCTAGGACAGATGAACACTGAAGCTTTCTTT. Protein: CASTLGQMNTEAFF.

This clonotype was picked up a small number of times. The chain has TRBV19 and TRBJ2-5, with D possibly being TRBD1 or TRBD2 (5 bases each). V lost 2 bases, J lost 7 bases, and 17 bases lay in between. The CDR3 contains 15 residues. The germline gives CDR1 LNHDA, CDR2 SQIVND (reference sequence). CDR3 in DNA: TGTGCCAGTAGTATAAACCGGGACGCCTCAGGGACCCAGTACTTC. Protein sequence: CASSINRDASGTQYF.

V usage is TRBV4-1 and J usage is TRBJ1-6; TRBD1 is a possible D gene (5 bases). Germline V gene lookup returns CDR1 MGHRA and CDR2 YSYEKL. The CDR3 has 15 amino acids. V lost 4 bases and J lost 8, with 15 bases in between. The CDR3 region is CASSRLAGRDSPLHF. The DNA of the CDR3 is TGCGCCAGCAGCCGCCTCGCAGGGAGGGATTCACCCCTCCACTTT.